This T cell receptor (beta chain) was profiled in a study of control samples from healthy donors and cancer patients. The CDR3 runs to 14 residues. From germline, CDR1 is MGHRA and CDR2 YSYEKL. Trimming left V 1 base short and J 6 bases short, with 12 bases between. Assay used: immunoSEQ multiplex PCR; TCRdb lists only in-frame clones, some missing. The top ten hold roughly 5.3% of the sample, which has 150,000 or so clones, about 91% seen once. The TCR originated in a woman aged 25-40 years in good health. The chain couples TRBV4-1 to TRBJ2-5, with D uncertain. Sequencing input: blood. The CDR3 loop reads CASSQGEAVQTQYF. DNA for the CDR3: TGCGCCAGCAGCCAAGGGGAAGCAGTCCAGACCCAGTACTTC.